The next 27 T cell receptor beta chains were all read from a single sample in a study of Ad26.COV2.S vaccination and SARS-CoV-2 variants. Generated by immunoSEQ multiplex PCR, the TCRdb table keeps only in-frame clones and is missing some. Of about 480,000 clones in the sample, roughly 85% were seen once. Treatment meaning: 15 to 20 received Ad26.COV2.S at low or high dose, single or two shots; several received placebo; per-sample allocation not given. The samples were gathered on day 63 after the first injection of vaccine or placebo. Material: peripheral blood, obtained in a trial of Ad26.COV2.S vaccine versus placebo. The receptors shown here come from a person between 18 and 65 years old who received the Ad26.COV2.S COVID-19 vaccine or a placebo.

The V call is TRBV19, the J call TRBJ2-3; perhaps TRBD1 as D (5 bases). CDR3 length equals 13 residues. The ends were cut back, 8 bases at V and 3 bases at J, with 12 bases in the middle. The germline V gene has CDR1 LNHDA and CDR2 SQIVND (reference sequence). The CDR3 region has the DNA TGTGCCAGTGGGTTTCAGGGAACAGATACGCAGTATTTT. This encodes CASGFQGTDTQYF.

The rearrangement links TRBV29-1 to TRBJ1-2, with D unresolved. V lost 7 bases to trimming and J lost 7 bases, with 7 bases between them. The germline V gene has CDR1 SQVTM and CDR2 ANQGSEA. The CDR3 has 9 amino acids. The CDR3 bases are TGCAGCGCCGGAGCTGGCTACACCTTC. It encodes CSAGAGYTF. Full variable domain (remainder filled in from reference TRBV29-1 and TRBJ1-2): SAVISQKPSRDICQRGTSLTIQCQVDSQVTMMFWYRQQPGQSLTLIATANQGSEATYESGFVIDKFPISRPNLTFSTLTVSNMSPEDSSIYLCSAGAGYTFGSGTRLTVV.

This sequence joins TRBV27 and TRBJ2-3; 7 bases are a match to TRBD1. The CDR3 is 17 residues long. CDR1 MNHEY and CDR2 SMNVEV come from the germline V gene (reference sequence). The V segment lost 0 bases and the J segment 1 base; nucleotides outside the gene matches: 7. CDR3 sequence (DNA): TGTGCCAGCAGTTTATCACAGGGGAGAGTCCGCACAGATACGCAGTATTTT. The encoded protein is CASSLSQGRVRTDTQYF.

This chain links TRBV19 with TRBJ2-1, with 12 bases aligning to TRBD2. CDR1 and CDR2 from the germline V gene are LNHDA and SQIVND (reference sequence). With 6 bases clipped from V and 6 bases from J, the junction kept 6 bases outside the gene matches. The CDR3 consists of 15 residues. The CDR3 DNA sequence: TGTGCCAGTAGCCTACTAGCGGGAGGCCTCAATGAGCAGTTCTTC. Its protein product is CASSLLAGGLNEQFF.

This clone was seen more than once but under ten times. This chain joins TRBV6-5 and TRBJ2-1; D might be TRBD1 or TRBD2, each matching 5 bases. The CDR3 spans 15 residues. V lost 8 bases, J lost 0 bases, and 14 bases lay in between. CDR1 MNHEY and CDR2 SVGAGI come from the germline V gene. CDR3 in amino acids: CASRPPGPSYNEQFF. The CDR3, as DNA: TGTGCCAGCCGTCCCCCGGGACCCTCCTACAATGAGCAGTTCTTC.

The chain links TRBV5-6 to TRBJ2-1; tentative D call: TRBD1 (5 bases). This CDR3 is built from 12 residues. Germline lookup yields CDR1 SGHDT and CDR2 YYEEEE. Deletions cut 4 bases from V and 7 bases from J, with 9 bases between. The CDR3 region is CASSRQSNEQFF. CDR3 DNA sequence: TGTGCCAGCAGCCGACAGAGTAATGAGCAGTTCTTC.

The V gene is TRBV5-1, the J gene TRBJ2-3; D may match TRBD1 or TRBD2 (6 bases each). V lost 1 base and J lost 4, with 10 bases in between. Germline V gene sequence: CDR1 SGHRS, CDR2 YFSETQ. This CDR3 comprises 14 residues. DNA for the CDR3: TGCGCCAGCAGCTTGTTGGGGGGCGCAGATACGCAGTATTTT. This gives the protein CASSLLGGADTQYF.

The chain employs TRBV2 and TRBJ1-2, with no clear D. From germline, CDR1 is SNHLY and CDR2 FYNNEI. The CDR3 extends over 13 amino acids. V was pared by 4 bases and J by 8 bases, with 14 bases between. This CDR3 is CASSGWQVLGYTF. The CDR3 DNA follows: TGTGCCAGCAGTGGATGGCAGGTCCTCGGCTACACCTTC.

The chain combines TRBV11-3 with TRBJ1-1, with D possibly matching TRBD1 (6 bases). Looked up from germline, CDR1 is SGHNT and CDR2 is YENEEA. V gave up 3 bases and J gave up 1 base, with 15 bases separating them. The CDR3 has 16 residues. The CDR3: CASSFSAPGANTEAFF. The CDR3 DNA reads TGTGCCAGCAGCTTTTCCGCCCCAGGGGCGAACACTGAAGCTTTCTTT.

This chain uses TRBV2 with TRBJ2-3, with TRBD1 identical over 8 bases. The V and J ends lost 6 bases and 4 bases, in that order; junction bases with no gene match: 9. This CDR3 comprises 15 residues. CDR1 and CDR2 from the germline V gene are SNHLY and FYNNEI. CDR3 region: CASSETGALPDTQYF. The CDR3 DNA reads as TGTGCCAGCAGCGAGACAGGGGCGCTGCCAGATACGCAGTATTTT.

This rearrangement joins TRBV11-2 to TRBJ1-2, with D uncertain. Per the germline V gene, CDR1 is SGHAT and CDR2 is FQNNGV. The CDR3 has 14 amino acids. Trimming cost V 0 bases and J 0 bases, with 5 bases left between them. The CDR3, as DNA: TGTGCCAGCAGCTTAGATTTTGCTAACTATGGCTACACCTTC. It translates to CASSLDFANYGYTF.

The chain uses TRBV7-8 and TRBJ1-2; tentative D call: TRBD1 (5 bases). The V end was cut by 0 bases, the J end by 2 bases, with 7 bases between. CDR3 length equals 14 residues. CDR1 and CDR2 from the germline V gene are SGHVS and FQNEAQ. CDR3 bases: TGTGCCAGCAGCTTAGCACGGGGGAACTATGGCTACACCTTC. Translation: CASSLARGNYGYTF.

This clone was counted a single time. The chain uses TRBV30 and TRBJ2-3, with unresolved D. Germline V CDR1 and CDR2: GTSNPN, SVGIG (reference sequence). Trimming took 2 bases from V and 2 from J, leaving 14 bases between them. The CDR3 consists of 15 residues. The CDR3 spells CAWSSAGPFTDTQYF. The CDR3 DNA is TGTGCCTGGAGTTCGGCAGGACCTTTCACAGATACGCAGTATTTT. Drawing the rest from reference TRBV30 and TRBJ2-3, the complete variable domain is SQTIHQWPATLVQPVGSPLSLECTVEGTSNPNLYWYRQAAGRGLQLLFYSVGIGQISSEVPQNLSASRPQDRQFILSSKKLLLSDSGFYLCAWSSAGPFTDTQYFGPGTRLTVL.

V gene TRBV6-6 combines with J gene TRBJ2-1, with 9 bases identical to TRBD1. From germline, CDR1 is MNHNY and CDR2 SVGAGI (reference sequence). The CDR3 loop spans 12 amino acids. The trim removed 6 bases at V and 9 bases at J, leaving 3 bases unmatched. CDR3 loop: CASSRTGVEQFF. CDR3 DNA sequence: TGTGCCAGCAGCCGGACAGGGGTTGAGCAGTTCTTC.

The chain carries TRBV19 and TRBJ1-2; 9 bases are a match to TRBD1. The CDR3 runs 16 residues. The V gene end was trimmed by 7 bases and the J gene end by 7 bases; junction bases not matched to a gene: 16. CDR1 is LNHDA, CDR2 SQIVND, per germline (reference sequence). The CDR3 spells CASTAGTGRLKGGYTF. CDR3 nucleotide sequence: TGTGCCAGTACCGCTGGGACAGGGCGATTGAAGGGTGGCTACACCTTC.

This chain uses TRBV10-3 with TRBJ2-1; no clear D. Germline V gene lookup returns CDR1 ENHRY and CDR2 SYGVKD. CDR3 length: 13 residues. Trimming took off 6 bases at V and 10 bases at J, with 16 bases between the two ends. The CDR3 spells CAISPDWGGEQFF. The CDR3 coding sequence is TGTGCCATCAGCCCAGACTGGGGTGGGGAGCAGTTCTTC.

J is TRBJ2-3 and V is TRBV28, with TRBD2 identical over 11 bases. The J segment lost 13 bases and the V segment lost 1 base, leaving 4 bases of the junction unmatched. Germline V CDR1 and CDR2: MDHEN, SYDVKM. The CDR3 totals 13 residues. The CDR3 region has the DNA TGTGCCAGCAGTTTATCGACTAGCGGGAAGGAGTATTTT. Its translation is CASSLSTSGKEYF. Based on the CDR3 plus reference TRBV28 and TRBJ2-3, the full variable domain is DVKVTQSSRYLVKRTGEKVFLECVQDMDHENMFWYRQDPGLGLRLIYFSYDVKMKEKGDIPEGYSVSREKKERFSLILESASTNQTSMYLCASSLSTSGKEYFGPGTRLTVL.

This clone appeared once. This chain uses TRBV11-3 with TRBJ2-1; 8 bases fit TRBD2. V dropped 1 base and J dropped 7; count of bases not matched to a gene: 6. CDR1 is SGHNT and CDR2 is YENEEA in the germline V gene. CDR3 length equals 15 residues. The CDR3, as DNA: TGTGCCAGCAGCTTAGGAGGGACTAGTTGGAATGAGCAGTTCTTC. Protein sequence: CASSLGGTSWNEQFF.

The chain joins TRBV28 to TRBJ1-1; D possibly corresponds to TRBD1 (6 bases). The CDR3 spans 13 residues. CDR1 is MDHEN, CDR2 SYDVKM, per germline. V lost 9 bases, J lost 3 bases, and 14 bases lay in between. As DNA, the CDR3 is TGTGCCAGTGGGGGCACCAGGGACACTGAAGCTTTCTTT. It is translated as CASGGTRDTEAFF.

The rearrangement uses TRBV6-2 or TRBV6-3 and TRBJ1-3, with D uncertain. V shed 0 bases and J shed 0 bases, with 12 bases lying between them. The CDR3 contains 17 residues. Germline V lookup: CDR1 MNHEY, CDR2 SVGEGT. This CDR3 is CASSYSRLVVSGNTIYF. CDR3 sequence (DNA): TGTGCCAGCAGTTACTCCCGCCTGGTCGTCTCTGGAAACACCATATATTTT.

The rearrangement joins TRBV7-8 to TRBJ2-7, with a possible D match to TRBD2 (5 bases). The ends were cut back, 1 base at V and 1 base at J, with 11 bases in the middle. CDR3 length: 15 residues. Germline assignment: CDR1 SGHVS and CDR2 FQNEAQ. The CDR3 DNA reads TGTGCCAGCAGCTTAGTTAGGACTCCGTCCTACGAGCAGTACTTC. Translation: CASSLVRTPSYEQYF.

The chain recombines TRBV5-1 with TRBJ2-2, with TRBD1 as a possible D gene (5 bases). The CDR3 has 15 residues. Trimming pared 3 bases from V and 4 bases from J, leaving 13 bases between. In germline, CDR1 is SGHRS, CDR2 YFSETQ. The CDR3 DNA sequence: TGCGCCAGCAGCTCTCAGGGTTTGGGCACCGGGGAGCTGTTTTTT. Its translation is CASSSQGLGTGELFF.

CDR3 in amino acids: CATQKAGSPDQETQYF. The CDR3, as DNA: TGTGCCACCCAGAAAGCAGGGTCTCCTGACCAAGAGACCCAGTACTTC. This chain joins TRBV28 and TRBJ2-5; D is possibly TRBD1 (5 bases). CDR1 and CDR2 from the germline V gene are MDHEN and SYDVKM. The V end was cut by 10 bases, the J end by 0 bases, with 21 bases between. The CDR3 is 16 residues long.

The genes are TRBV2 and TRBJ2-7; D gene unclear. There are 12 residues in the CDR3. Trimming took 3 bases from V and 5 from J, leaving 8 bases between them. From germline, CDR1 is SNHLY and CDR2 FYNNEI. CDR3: CASSEVGNEQYF. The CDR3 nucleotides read TGTGCCAGCAGTGAGGTGGGAAACGAGCAGTACTTC.

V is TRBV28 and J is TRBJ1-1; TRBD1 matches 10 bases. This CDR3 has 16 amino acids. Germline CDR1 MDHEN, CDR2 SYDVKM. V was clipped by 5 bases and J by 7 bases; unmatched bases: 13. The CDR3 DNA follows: TGTGCCAGCAGTCTCAGGACAGGGGGAGATGGATTTGAAGCTTTCTTT. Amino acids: CASSLRTGGDGFEAFF. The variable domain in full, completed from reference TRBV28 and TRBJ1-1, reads DVKVTQSSRYLVKRTGEKVFLECVQDMDHENMFWYRQDPGLGLRLIYFSYDVKMKEKGDIPEGYSVSREKKERFSLILESASTNQTSMYLCASSLRTGGDGFEAFFGQGTRLTVV.

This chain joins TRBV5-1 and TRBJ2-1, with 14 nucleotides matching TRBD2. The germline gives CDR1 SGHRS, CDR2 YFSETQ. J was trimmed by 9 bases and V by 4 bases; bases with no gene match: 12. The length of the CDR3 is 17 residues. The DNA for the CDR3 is TGCGCCAGCAGCCCACACCTGACTAGCGGGAGGGCCCGTGAGCAGTTCTTC. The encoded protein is CASSPHLTSGRAREQFF.

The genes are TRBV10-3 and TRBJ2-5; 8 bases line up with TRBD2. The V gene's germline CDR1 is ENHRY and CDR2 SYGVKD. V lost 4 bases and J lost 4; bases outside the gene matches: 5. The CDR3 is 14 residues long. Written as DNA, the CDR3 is TGTGCCATCAGTGGGAGCGGGAGTGCAGAGACCCAGTACTTC. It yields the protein CAISGSGSAETQYF.